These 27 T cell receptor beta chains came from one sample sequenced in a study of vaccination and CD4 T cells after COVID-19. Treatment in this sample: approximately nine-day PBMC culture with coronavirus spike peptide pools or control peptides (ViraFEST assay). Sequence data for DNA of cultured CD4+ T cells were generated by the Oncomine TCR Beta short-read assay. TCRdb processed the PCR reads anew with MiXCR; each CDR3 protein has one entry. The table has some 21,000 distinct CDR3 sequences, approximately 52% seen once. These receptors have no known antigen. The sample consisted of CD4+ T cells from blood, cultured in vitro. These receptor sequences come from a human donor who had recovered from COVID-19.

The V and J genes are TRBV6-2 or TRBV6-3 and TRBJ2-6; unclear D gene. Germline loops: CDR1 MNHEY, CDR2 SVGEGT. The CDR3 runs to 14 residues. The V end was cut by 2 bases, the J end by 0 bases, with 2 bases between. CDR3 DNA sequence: TGTGCCAGCAGTTACAACTCTGGGGCCAACGTCCTGACTTTC. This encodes CASSYNSGANVLTF.

The CDR3 DNA reads as TGCGCCAGCGCCGGGTTTGATGAAAAACTGTTTTTT. Translating gives CASAGFDEKLFF. This chain joins TRBV4-1 and TRBJ1-4; no clear D. Trimming removed 8 bases at V and 6 bases at J, with 10 bases between. This CDR3 comprises 12 residues. CDR1 is MGHRA and CDR2 is YSYEKL in the germline V gene.

The CDR3 region has the DNA TGTGCCACCAGCAGAGATCCCCCGCACTATCGATCGAACACCGGGGAGCTGTTTTTT. Its translation is CATSRDPPHYRSNTGELFF. The genes are TRBV15 and TRBJ2-2, with D hard to call. The V and J ends lost 0 bases and 0 bases respectively, with 17 bases between them. The CDR3 covers 19 residues. Germline V gene sequence: CDR1 LNHNV, CDR2 YYDKDF (reference sequence).

CDR3: CASSLWGPEDTQYF. The DNA of the CDR3 is TGTGCCAGCAGCTTATGGGGGCCGGAAGATACGCAGTATTTT. The gene calls are TRBV7-2 and TRBJ2-3, with D perhaps matching TRBD1 (6 bases). CDR3 length: 14 amino acids. Germline CDR1 SGHTA, CDR2 FQGNSA. Trimming cost V 2 bases and J 5 bases, with 11 bases left between them.

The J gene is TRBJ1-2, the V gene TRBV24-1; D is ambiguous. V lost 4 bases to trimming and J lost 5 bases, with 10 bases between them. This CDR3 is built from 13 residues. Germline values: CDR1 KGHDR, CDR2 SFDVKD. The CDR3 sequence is CATSDRQSYGYTF. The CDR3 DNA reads TGTGCCACCAGTGACCGACAATCGTATGGCTACACCTTC.

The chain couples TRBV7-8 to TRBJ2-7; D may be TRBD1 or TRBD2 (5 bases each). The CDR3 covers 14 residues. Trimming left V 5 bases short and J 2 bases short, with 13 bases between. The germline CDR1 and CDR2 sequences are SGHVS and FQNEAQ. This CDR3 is CASSVGTATYEQYF. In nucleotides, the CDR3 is TGTGCCAGCAGCGTCGGGACCGCCACCTACGAGCAGTACTTC.

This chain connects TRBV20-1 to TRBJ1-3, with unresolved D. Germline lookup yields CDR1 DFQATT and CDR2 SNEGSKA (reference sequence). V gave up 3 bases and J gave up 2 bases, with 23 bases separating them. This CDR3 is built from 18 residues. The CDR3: CSASRLIQRGQAGNTIYF. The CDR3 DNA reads TGCAGTGCTAGTCGGTTGATCCAGCGAGGCCAGGCTGGAAACACCATATATTTT.

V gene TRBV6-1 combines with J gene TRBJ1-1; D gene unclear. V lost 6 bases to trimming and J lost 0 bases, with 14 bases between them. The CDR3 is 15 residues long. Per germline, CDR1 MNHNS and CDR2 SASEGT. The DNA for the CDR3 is TGTGCCAGCAGATCCGGTATTTTAATGAACACTGAAGCTTTCTTT. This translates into CASRSGILMNTEAFF.

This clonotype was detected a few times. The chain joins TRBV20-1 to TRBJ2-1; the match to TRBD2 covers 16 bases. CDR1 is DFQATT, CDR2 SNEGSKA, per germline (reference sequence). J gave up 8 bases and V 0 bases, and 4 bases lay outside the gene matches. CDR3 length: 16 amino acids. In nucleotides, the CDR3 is TGCAGTGCTAGAGATGTAGGGACTAGCGGGAGGGATGAGCAGTTCTTC. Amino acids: CSARDVGTSGRDEQFF.

The CDR3 region is CASSNLRELSGANVLTF. In DNA form, the CDR3 reads TGTGCCAGCAGTAATTTAAGGGAACTCTCTGGGGCCAACGTCCTGACTTTC. V and J are TRBV6-1 and TRBJ2-6, with no clear D. From germline, CDR1 is MNHNS and CDR2 SASEGT. The CDR3 contains 17 residues. Trimming stripped 5 bases from V and 0 bases from J, with 14 bases between.

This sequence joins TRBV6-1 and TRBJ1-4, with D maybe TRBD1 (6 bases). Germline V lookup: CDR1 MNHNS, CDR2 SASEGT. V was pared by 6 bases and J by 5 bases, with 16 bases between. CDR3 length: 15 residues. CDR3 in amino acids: CASRGQTTVNEKLFF. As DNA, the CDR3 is TGTGCCAGCAGAGGACAGACCACTGTAAATGAAAAACTGTTTTTT.

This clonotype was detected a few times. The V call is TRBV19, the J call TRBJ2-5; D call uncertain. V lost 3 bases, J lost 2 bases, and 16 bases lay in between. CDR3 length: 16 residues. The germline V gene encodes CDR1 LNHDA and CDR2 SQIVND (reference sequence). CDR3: CASSIIGLATQETQYF. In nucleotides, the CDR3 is TGTGCCAGTAGTATTATTGGTTTGGCCACTCAAGAGACCCAGTACTTC.

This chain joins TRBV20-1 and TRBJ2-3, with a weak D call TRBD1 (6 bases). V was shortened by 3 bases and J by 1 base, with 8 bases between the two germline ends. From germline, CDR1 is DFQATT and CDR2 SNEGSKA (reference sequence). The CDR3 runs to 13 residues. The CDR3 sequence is CSARPGGTDTQYF. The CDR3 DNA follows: TGCAGTGCTAGGCCAGGGGGCACAGATACGCAGTATTTT.

The CDR3 loop is CATLRRTANANTGELFF. Here the CDR3 DNA reads TGTGCCACCTTAAGGAGGACAGCCAACGCGAACACCGGGGAGCTGTTTTTT. The chain is built from TRBV6-1 and TRBJ2-2; tentatively, D is TRBD1 (6 bases). V was trimmed by 10 bases and J by 0 bases, leaving 21 bases between them. Germline V gene sequence: CDR1 MNHNS, CDR2 SASEGT. This CDR3 has 17 residues.

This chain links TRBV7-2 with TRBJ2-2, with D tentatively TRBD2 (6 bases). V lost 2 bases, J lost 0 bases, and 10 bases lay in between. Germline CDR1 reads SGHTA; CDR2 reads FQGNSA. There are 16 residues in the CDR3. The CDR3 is CASSLFGGTNTGELFF. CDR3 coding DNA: TGTGCCAGCAGCTTATTTGGCGGGACGAACACCGGGGAGCTGTTTTTT.

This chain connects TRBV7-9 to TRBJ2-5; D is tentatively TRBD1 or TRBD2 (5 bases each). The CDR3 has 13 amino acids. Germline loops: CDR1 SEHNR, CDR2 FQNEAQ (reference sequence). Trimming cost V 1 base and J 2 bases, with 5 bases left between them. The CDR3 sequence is CASSLGGQETQYF. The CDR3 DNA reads TGTGCCAGCAGCTTAGGGGGGCAAGAGACCCAGTACTTC.

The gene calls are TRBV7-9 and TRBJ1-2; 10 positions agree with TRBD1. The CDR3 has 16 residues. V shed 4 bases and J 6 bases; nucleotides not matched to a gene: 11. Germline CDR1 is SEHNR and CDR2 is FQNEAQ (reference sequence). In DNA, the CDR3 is TGTGCCAGCAGCTCGACGCGAATTGGGACAGGGGATGGCTACACCTTC. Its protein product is CASSSTRIGTGDGYTF.

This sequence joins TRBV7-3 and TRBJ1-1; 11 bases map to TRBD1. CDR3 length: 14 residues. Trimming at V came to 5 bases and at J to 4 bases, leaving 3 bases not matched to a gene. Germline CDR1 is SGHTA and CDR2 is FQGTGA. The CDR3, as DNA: TGTGCCAGCAGCCCGGGGACAGGGGGCACTGAAGCTTTCTTT. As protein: CASSPGTGGTEAFF.

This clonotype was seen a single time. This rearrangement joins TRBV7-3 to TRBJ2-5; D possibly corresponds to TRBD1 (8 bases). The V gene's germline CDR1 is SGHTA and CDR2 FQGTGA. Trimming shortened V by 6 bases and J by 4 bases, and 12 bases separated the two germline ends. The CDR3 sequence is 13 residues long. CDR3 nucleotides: TGTGCCAGCAGTACAGGGGGGGGAGAGACCCAGTACTTC. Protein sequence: CASSTGGGETQYF.

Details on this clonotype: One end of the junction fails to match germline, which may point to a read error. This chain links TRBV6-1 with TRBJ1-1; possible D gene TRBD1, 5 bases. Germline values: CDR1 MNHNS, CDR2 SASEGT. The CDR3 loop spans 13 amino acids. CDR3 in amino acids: CAISTRGLGKAFF. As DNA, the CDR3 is TGTGCCATCAGTACCCGGGGGTTAGGGAAAGCTTTCTTT.

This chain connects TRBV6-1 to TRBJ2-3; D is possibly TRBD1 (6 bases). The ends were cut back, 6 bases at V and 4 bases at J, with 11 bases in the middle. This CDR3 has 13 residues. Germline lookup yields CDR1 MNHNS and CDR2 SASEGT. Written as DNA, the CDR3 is TGTGCCAGCAGGACAGGACCATCAGATACGCAGTATTTT. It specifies CASRTGPSDTQYF.

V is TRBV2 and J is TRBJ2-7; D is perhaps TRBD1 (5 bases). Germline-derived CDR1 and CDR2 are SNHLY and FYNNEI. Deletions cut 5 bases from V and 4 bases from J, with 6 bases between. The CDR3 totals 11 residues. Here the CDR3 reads CASSQGYEQYF. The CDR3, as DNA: TGTGCCAGCAGTCAGGGTTACGAGCAGTACTTC.

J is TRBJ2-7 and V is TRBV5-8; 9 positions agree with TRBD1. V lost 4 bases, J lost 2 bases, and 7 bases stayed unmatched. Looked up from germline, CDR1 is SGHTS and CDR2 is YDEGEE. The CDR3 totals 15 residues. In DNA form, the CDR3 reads TGTGCCAGCAGCCTGACAGGGGGTCCCGCCTACGAGCAGTACTTC. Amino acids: CASSLTGGPAYEQYF.

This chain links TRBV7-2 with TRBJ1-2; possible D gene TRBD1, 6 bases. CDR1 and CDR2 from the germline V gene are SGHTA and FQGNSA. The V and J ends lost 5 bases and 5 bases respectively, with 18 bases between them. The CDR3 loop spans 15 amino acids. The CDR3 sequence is CASSATVGQGYGYTF. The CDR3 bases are TGTGCCAGCAGCGCTACCGTTGGCCAGGGGTATGGCTACACCTTC.

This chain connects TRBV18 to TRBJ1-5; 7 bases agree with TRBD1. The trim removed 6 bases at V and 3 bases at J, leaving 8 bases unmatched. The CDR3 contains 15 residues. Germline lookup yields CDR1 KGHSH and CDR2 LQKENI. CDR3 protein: CASSPTTGSNQPQHF. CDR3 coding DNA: TGTGCCAGCTCTCCAACGACAGGGTCCAATCAGCCCCAGCATTTT.

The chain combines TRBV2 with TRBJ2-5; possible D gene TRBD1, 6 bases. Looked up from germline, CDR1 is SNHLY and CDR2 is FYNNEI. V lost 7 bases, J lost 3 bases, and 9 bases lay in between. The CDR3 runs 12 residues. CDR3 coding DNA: TGTGCCAGCACGGGACACAAAGAGACCCAGTACTTC. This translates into CASTGHKETQYF.

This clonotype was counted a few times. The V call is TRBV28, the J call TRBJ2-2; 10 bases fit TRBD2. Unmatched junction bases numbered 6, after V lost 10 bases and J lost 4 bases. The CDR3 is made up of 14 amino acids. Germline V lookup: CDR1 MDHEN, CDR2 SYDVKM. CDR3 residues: CATKRGGVTGELFF. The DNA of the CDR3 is TGTGCCACCAAGCGGGGGGGCGTCACCGGGGAGCTGTTTTTT. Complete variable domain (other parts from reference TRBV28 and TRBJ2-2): DVKVTQSSRYLVKRTGEKVFLECVQDMDHENMFWYRQDPGLGLRLIYFSYDVKMKEKGDIPEGYSVSREKKERFSLILESASTNQTSMYLCATKRGGVTGELFFGEGSRLTVL.